The sequence of this T cell receptor beta chain was determined in a study of T cell responses to AZD1222 COVID-19 vaccine. Findings of the study overall: At study baseline, merely six AZD1222 recipients were seropositive.

Produced via immunoSEQ multiplex PCR; TCRdb's table is partial and in-frame only. The repertoire has 150,000 or so clones, about 90% of them found once; the top ten carry 3.5% to 5.5%. Turning to this clone: The antigen is unknown. Other DNA sequences in this specimen translate into the identical CDR3.

This CDR3 spans 13 amino acids. Germline V gives CDR1 KGHSH, CDR2 LQKENI. Trimming stripped 6 bases from V and 3 bases from J, with 11 bases between. The V and J genes are TRBV18 and TRBJ1-1; no definite D call. This clonotype was obtained from an adult who received the MenACWY meningococcal vaccine as a control. Specimen: peripheral blood, collected 28 days after the second dose of the MenACWY control vaccine. The CDR3 sequence is CASSRTEDTEAFF. The CDR3 DNA is TGTGCCAGCTCCCGAACAGAAGACACTGAAGCTTTCTTT.